This record looks at one T cell receptor beta chain sequence and its context. The antigen is unknown. The sample originates from a study of regulatory and conventional T cells in RAG deficiency. Findings of the study overall: In Omenn syndrome, Treg and Tconv repertoires overlapped >80%.

Looked up from germline, CDR1 is SGDLS and CDR2 is YYNGEE. This CDR3 comprises 15 residues. V lost 2 bases, J lost 1 base, and 11 bases lay in between. Clones were sequenced by immunoSEQ multiplex PCR, and TCRdb holds only the in-frame ones, with some missing. Of about 46,000 clones detected, about 87% appear once; the ten largest clones hold roughly 0.51%. Genomic DNA came from blood conventional CD4+ T cells gated CD25-low CD127-high. The sample also formed part of further work on regulatory T cells. Turning to that study: The primer mix had 52 TRBV and 13 TRBJ primers.

This clonotype was obtained from a human donor in good health. The chain employs TRBV9 and TRBJ2-3; D ambiguous. Sequenced material: CD4+ effector T cells sorted from blood. CDR3 loop: CASSVAAAGTDTQYF. For the CDR3, the DNA is TGTGCCAGCAGCGTTGCGGCCGCCGGCACAGATACGCAGTATTTT.